The clone carrying this T cell receptor beta chain was counted between two and nine times. Its antigen remains unidentified. This specimen comes from a study of CD8 T cells in ankylosing spondylitis. Study conclusions and caveats: Blood of patients with ankylosing spondylitis appeared to be characterized by a TCR beta motif of eight highly homologous variants.

The V gene lost 2 bases and the J gene lost 1 base, with 2 bases spanning the gap. This CDR3 spans 11 amino acids. CDR1 DFQATT and CDR2 SNEGSKA come from the germline V gene (reference sequence). TCRdb reprocessed the 5' RACE reads via MiXCR and lists one record per CDR3 protein. Of over 450,000 distinct CDR3 sequences listed, 12% are singletons. The rearrangement uses TRBV20-1 and TRBJ1-1; no clear D. Sample: blood, either unsorted or a sorted T cell fraction (not recorded which). The clonotype comes from a male donor with ankylosing spondylitis. This chain's CDR3 is CSARRNTEAFF. Written as DNA, the CDR3 is TGCAGTGCTAGAAGGAACACTGAAGCTTTCTTT.